The rows below give T cell receptor beta chains drawn from one sample of a study of T cells after yellow fever vaccination. One entry per CDR3 protein results from TCRdb running MiXCR on the 5' RACE reads. The table includes some 240,000 distinct CDR3 sequences, more than 3.5% detected once. Specimen: PBMCs, collected 15 days after the yellow fever booster vaccination. These receptors were taken from a man aged 18 to 30 who received the YFV17D yellow fever vaccine. CDR3s include the opening cysteine and the closing phenylalanine or tryptophan. Fields, in order: J gene, clone size, V gene, CDR3 protein. Part of the rows lack a size; the others show once, few, many or a class for expanded clones.

TRBJ2-6 many TRBV6-2/TRBV6-3 CASSYRQSGANVLTF
TRBJ2-7 many TRBV7-9 CASSLDVTGPYEQYF
TRBJ2-1 many TRBV7-3 CASSLMSPAIPREQFF
TRBJ2-3 many TRBV3-1 CASSQGGGPSDTQYF
TRBJ2-2 many TRBV29-1 CSVVIRVPNTGELFF
TRBJ2-1 many TRBV12-3/TRBV12-4 CASISTSGGPLGEQFF
TRBJ2-1 many TRBV4-3 CASSQGQVKFF
TRBJ1-3 many TRBV12-3/TRBV12-4 CASSQGTGARRNTIYF
TRBJ2-2 many TRBV6-2/TRBV6-3 CASSPGLAGGIGELFF
TRBJ2-5 many TRBV5-1 CASSQDSEETQYF
TRBJ1-2 many TRBV24-1 CATSDTTDRGYTF
TRBJ1-2 many TRBV5-1 CASSLVGRASEGYTF
TRBJ1-5 many TRBV28 CATFRQREPYQPQHF
TRBJ2-3 many TRBV12-3/TRBV12-4 CASTLLLAATRGTQYF
TRBJ1-1 many TRBV3-1 CASSREGVGNTEAFF
TRBJ1-2 many TRBV7-9 CASSLAHDTSSTF
TRBJ2-5 many TRBV12-3/TRBV12-4 CASSWTSGGVETQYF
TRBJ1-1 few TRBV28 CASTFRRMNTEAFF
TRBJ1-1 many TRBV20-1 CSAFKDMNTEAFF
TRBJ2-3 many TRBV7-2 CASSLVALAGGPNTQYF
TRBJ2-3 many TRBV12-3/TRBV12-4 CASSLDRAGADTQYF
TRBJ1-4 many TRBV7-9 CASSFAPPGYLLNGEKLFF
TRBJ2-1 many TRBV6-6 CASTIKKGGNEQFF
TRBJ2-5 many TRBV5-1 CASSGGQEQETQYF
TRBJ2-1 many TRBV24-1 CATSVGHSSYNEQFF
TRBJ1-5 NA TRBV27 CASREGSNQPQHF
TRBJ2-3 many TRBV5-1 CASSLGGYGFSTDTQYF
TRBJ2-3 NA TRBV28 CASTALAGGTDTQYF
TRBJ2-1 many TRBV6-2/TRBV6-3 CASSFWSGSSYNEQFF
TRBJ2-3 many TRBV18 CASSPASGGQDTQYF
TRBJ2-2 many TRBV20-1 CSARERGRYTGELFF
TRBJ1-2 many TRBV4-3 CASSRGFRYTF
TRBJ2-2 many TRBV12-3/TRBV12-4 CASSFRTSGVSGELFF
TRBJ2-2 many TRBV5-1 CASSGTAGGPTGELFF
TRBJ1-5 many TRBV20-1 CSARDSSKQSNQPQHF
TRBJ2-5 few TRBV5-1 CASSLAVLSDETQYF
TRBJ2-5 NA TRBV27 CASSPTPERGRTQYF
TRBJ1-3 many TRBV5-1 CASSLQGEYTIYF